The entry that follows covers one T cell receptor (beta chain) sequence. Its matching antigen is unknown. This entry comes from a study of cytomegalovirus exposure and HLA in healthy donors. Study summary: There were under 140 million unique TCR beta sequences, drawn from about 180 million T cells, in an earlier analysis. The early release's HLA-typed donors yielded approximately 85 million unique TCRs. Findings of the study overall: Within a later analysis, the majority of CMV-associated TCR beta chains appeared HLA-restricted.

This CDR3 region has 17 residues. After removal of 0 bases from V and 0 bases from J, the junction contained 5 bases not matched to a gene. Germline V gene sequence: CDR1 MGHRA, CDR2 YSYEKL. Use of 60 Vbeta and 13 Jbeta primers characterized the PCR. TCRdb's copy holds only in-frame clones and misses some; the assay was immunoSEQ multiplex PCR. The table lists under 150,000 clones, around 80% of them singletons. The sequence was collected from a boy younger than 10 in good health and CMV-seronegative. The sequencing input was PBMCs. V and J are TRBV4-1 and TRBJ2-7, with TRBD2 matching over 10 bases. The CDR3 spells CASSQDKSSGSSYEQYF. The CDR3 DNA sequence: TGCGCCAGCAGCCAAGATAAGTCTAGCGGGAGCTCCTACGAGCAGTACTTC.